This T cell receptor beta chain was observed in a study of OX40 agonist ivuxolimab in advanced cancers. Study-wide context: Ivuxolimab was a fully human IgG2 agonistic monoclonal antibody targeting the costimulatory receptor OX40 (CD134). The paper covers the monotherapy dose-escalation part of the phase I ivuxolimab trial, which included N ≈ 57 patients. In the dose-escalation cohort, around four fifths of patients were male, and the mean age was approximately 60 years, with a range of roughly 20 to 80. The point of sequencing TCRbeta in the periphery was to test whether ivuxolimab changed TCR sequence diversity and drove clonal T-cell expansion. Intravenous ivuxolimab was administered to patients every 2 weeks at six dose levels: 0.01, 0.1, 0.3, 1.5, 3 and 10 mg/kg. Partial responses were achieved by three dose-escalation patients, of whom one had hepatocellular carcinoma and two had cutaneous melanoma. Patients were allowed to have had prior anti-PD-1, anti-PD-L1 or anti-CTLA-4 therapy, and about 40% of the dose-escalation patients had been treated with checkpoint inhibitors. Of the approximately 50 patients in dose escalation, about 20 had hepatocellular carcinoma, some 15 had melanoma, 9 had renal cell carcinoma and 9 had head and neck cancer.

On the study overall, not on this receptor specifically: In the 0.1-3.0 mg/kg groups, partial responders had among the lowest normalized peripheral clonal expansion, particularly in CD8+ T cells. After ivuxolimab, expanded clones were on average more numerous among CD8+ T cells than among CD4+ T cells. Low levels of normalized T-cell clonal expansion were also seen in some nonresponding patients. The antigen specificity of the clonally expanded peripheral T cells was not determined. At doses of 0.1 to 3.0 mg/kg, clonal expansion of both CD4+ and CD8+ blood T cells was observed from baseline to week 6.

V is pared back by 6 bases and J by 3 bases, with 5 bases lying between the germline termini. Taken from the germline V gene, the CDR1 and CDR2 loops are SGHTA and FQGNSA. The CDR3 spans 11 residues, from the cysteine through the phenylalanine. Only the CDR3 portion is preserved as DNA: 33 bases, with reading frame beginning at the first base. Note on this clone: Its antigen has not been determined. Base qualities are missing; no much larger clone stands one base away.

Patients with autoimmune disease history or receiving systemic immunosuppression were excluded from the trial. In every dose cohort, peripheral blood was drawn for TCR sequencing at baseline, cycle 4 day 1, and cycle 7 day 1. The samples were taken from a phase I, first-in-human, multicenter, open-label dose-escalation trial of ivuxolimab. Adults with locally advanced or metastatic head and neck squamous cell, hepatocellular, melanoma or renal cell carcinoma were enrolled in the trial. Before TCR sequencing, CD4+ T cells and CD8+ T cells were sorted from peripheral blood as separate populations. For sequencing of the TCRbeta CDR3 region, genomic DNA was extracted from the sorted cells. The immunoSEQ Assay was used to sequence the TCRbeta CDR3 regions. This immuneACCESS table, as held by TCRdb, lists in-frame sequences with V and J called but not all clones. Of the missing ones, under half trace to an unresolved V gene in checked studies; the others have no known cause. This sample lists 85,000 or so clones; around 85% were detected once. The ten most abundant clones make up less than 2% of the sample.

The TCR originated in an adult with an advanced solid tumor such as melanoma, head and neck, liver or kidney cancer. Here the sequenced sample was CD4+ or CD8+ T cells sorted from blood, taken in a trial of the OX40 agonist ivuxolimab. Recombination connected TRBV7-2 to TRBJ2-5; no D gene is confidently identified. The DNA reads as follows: TGTGCCAGCAGTATCAAAGAGACCCAGTACTTC. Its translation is CASSIKETQYF.